These T cell receptor beta chains were read from a single sample in a study of CD8+CD57+ T cells in acquired aplastic anemia. MiXCR, applied by TCRdb to the reads, yields one record per CDR3 protein. The profile shows 100,000 to 150,000 distinct CDR3 sequences, about half of them singletons. Material: sorted CD4+, CD8+, or CD8+CD57+ T cells (not recorded which) from PBMCs. The source of these receptors is a human donor in good health, serving as a control. The CDR3 runs from the conserved cysteine through the conserved F or W. Each record gives: D gene, V gene, CDR3 length, clone size, J gene, CDR3 protein, CDR3 DNA. A D gene is named only where the DNA matches it firmly. Clone size is given for some rows only: seen once, a few or many times, or a class if the clone is expanded.

D: NA; V: TRBV5-1; length: 15; size: once; J: TRBJ1-6; CDR3: CASSLVPGDASPLHF; DNA: TGCGCCAGCAGCTTGGTCCCAGGGGACGCTTCACCCCTCCACTTT
D: NA; V: TRBV5-5; length: 16; size: NA; J: TRBJ2-4; CDR3: CASSRPGRNDQNIQYF; DNA: TGTGCCAGCAGCCGGCCGGGGCGAAATGACCAAAACATTCAGTACTTC
D: NA; V: TRBV29-1; length: 12; size: NA; J: TRBJ1-3; CDR3: CSVQGSGNTIYF; DNA: TGCAGCGTTCAAGGCTCTGGAAACACCATATATTTT
D: TRBD1; V: TRBV28; length: 13; size: many; J: TRBJ1-1; CDR3: CASSLRTGTEAFF; DNA: TGTGCCAGCAGTCTCCGGACAGGTACTGAAGCTTTCTTT
D: TRBD2; V: TRBV7-2; length: 12; size: NA; J: TRBJ2-7; CDR3: CASSGRGAGQYF; DNA: TGTGCCAGCAGCGGGCGGGGGGCTGGGCAGTACTTC
D: NA; V: TRBV6-1; length: 13; size: NA; J: TRBJ1-1; CDR3: CASSEFIRAEAFF; DNA: TGTGCCAGCAGTGAATTCATAAGGGCTGAAGCTTTCTTT
D: NA; V: TRBV5-1; length: 14; size: NA; J: TRBJ1-1; CDR3: CASSSFGVNTEAFF; DNA: TGCGCCAGCAGCTCCTTCGGGGTGAACACTGAAGCTTTCTTT
D: NA; V: TRBV4-2; length: 15; size: NA; J: TRBJ1-4; CDR3: CASSQVRAFLEKLFF; DNA: TGTGCCAGCAGCCAAGTTAGGGCCTTCCTTGAAAAACTGTTTTTT
D: NA; V: TRBV5-8; length: 14; size: many; J: TRBJ1-2; CDR3: CASSLGGDPYGYTF; DNA: TGTGCCAGCAGCTTGGGAGGGGACCCCTATGGCTACACCTTC
D: TRBD2; V: TRBV14; length: 16; size: many; J: TRBJ2-1; CDR3: CASSLSTGGLYNEQFF; DNA: TGTGCCAGCAGCCTAAGCACGGGGGGGCTCTATAATGAGCAGTTCTTC
D: NA; V: TRBV25-1; length: 15; size: NA; J: TRBJ2-1; CDR3: CASSVFNSDHNEQFF; DNA: TGTGCCAGCAGCGTATTTAATTCAGACCACAATGAGCAGTTCTTC
D: TRBD1; V: TRBV10-2; length: 14; size: NA; J: TRBJ2-7; CDR3: CASSRTGDSYEQYF; DNA: TGCGCCAGCAGCCGTACAGGGGACTCCTACGAGCAGTACTTC
D: NA; V: TRBV7-3; length: 13; size: many; J: TRBJ1-1; CDR3: CASRDYDSYEAFF; DNA: TGTGCCAGCAGGGACTACGACAGCTATGAAGCTTTCTTT
D: TRBD1; V: TRBV10-3; length: 15; size: NA; J: TRBJ2-1; CDR3: CAISEGQGRVGEQFF; DNA: TGTGCCATCAGTGAGGGACAGGGGAGGGTTGGTGAGCAGTTCTTC
D: NA; V: TRBV5-1; length: 15; size: few; J: TRBJ2-3; CDR3: CASSGVFGPGDTQYF; DNA: TGCGCCAGCAGCGGTGTTTTCGGCCCAGGAGATACGCAGTATTTT
D: TRBD1; V: TRBV11-2; length: 16; size: once; J: TRBJ1-6; CDR3: CASSLNDDRGHSPLHF; DNA: TGTGCCAGCAGCCTAAACGACGACAGGGGGCATTCACCCCTCCACTTT
D: NA; V: TRBV7-2; length: 14; size: NA; J: TRBJ1-2; CDR3: CASSFRDPNYGYTF; DNA: TGTGCCAGCAGCTTCAGGGACCCGAACTACGGCTACACCTTC
D: NA; V: TRBV15; length: 14; size: NA; J: TRBJ2-6; CDR3: CATRPYSGANVLTF; DNA: TGTGCCACCCGTCCCTACTCTGGGGCCAACGTCCTGACTTTC
D: NA; V: TRBV12-3/TRBV12-4; length: 12; size: many; J: TRBJ2-7; CDR3: CASSLQESEQYF; DNA: TGTGCCAGCAGTTTACAGGAGAGCGAGCAGTACTTC
D: TRBD1; V: TRBV7-3; length: 16; size: NA; J: TRBJ1-1; CDR3: CASRFRDRGRWSEAFF; DNA: TGTGCCAGCAGGTTCCGGGACAGGGGAAGATGGTCTGAAGCTTTCTTT
D: NA; V: TRBV27; length: 12; size: NA; J: TRBJ1-1; CDR3: CASSPKGTEAFF; DNA: TGTGCCAGCAGTCCTAAGGGCACTGAAGCTTTCTTT
D: NA; V: TRBV15; length: 15; size: medium-sized; J: TRBJ1-4; CDR3: CATSRGGGLDEKLFF; DNA: TGTGCCACCAGCAGAGGGGGAGGGCTCGATGAAAAACTGTTTTTT
D: NA; V: TRBV4-2; length: 16; size: many; J: TRBJ1-4; CDR3: CASSPRYDEPNEKLFF; DNA: TGTGCCAGCAGCCCTCGTTATGACGAACCTAATGAAAAACTGTTTTTT
D: NA; V: TRBV20-1; length: 16; size: many; J: TRBJ1-2; CDR3: CSASRRDPGQPYGYTF; DNA: TGCAGTGCTAGTCGGAGGGACCCAGGGCAGCCCTATGGCTACACCTTC
D: TRBD1; V: TRBV7-2; length: 17; size: many; J: TRBJ1-4; CDR3: CASSLTGFRATNEKLFF; DNA: TGTGCCAGCAGCTTGACAGGGTTTAGAGCAACTAATGAAAAACTGTTTTTT
D: NA; V: TRBV19; length: 16; size: many; J: TRBJ1-3; CDR3: CASSNSRWQPGNTIYF; DNA: TGTGCCAGTAGCAATTCCAGGTGGCAGCCTGGAAACACCATATATTTT
D: TRBD1; V: TRBV19; length: 15; size: once; J: TRBJ1-4; CDR3: CASSDQQGANEKLFF; DNA: TGTGCCAGTAGTGACCAACAGGGGGCTAATGAAAAACTGTTTTTT
D: NA; V: TRBV6-5; length: 13; size: NA; J: TRBJ2-7; CDR3: CASTEHGSYEQYF; DNA: TGTGCCAGCACGGAGCATGGATCCTACGAGCAGTACTTC
D: NA; V: TRBV29-1; length: 13; size: NA; J: TRBJ1-1; CDR3: CSVVRLLNTEAFF; DNA: TGCAGCGTTGTTCGGCTGTTGAACACTGAAGCTTTCTTT
D: NA; V: TRBV20-1; length: 12; size: NA; J: TRBJ2-6; CDR3: CSAVGRANVLTF; DNA: TGCAGTGCTGTGGGTCGGGCCAACGTCCTGACTTTC
D: NA; V: TRBV10-3; length: 13; size: few; J: TRBJ1-4; CDR3: CAINNRVGEKLFF; DNA: TGTGCCATCAATAACAGGGTGGGTGAAAAACTGTTTTTT
D: TRBD1; V: TRBV7-2; length: 15; size: many; J: TRBJ1-5; CDR3: CASSRGQGSNQPQHF; DNA: TGTGCCAGCAGCCGGGGACAGGGAAGCAATCAGCCCCAGCATTTT
D: NA; V: TRBV11-1; length: 14; size: many; J: TRBJ2-7; CDR3: CASSFEEQIYEQYF; DNA: TGTGCCAGCAGCTTCGAAGAACAGATCTACGAGCAGTACTTC
D: TRBD1; V: TRBV20-1; length: 14; size: NA; J: TRBJ2-7; CDR3: CSARSGTGAYEQYF; DNA: TGCAGTGCTAGGTCCGGGACAGGGGCCTACGAGCAGTACTTC
D: NA; V: TRBV19; length: 13; size: once; J: TRBJ1-2; CDR3: CASSNRALYGYTF; DNA: TGTGCCAGTAGTAACAGGGCGCTCTATGGCTACACCTTC
D: TRBD1; V: TRBV6-5; length: 16; size: NA; J: TRBJ1-2; CDR3: CASSYLWTGGNYGYTF; DNA: TGTGCCAGCAGTTACTTATGGACAGGGGGAAACTATGGCTACACCTTC
D: NA; V: TRBV7-9; length: 14; size: NA; J: TRBJ1-4; CDR3: CASSLSRDHEKLFF; DNA: TGTGCCAGCAGCTTAAGTCGGGATCATGAAAAACTGTTTTTT
D: NA; V: TRBV3-1; length: 13; size: many; J: TRBJ2-5; CDR3: CASSLTGGETQYF; DNA: TGTGCCAGCAGCCTTACCGGGGGAGAGACCCAGTACTTC
D: TRBD2; V: TRBV6-2/TRBV6-3; length: 17; size: NA; J: TRBJ2-1; CDR3: CASKKARDSGQYNEQFF; DNA: TGTGCCAGCAAAAAAGCCCGGGATAGCGGGCAGTACAATGAGCAGTTCTTC
D: TRBD2; V: TRBV19; length: 14; size: NA; J: TRBJ2-7; CDR3: CASSIEAGALEQYF; DNA: TGTGCCAGTAGTATAGAGGCGGGAGCACTCGAGCAGTACTTC
D: TRBD1; V: TRBV19; length: 15; size: NA; J: TRBJ2-7; CDR3: CASISPWTGFHEQYF; DNA: TGTGCCAGTATCTCCCCATGGACAGGGTTCCACGAGCAGTACTTC
D: TRBD1; V: TRBV25-1; length: 14; size: few; J: TRBJ2-7; CDR3: CASISADRAYEQYF; DNA: TGTGCCAGCATTTCAGCGGACAGGGCCTACGAGCAGTACTTC
D: NA; V: TRBV10-3; length: 16; size: NA; J: TRBJ1-6; CDR3: CAISESNRPDNSPLHF; DNA: TGTGCCATCAGTGAGTCGAACAGACCTGATAATTCACCCCTCCACTTT
D: NA; V: TRBV2; length: 13; size: few; J: TRBJ1-2; CDR3: CASSLDVEGGYTF; DNA: TGTGCCAGCAGTTTGGACGTGGAGGGCGGCTACACCTTC
D: NA; V: TRBV7-2; length: 13; size: NA; J: TRBJ2-7; CDR3: CASIPLRAYEQYF; DNA: TGTGCCAGCATCCCGCTTCGGGCCTACGAGCAGTACTTC
D: NA; V: TRBV10-3; length: 13; size: NA; J: TRBJ1-2; CDR3: CVISEPSRYGYTF; DNA: TGTGTCATCAGTGAACCGAGCAGATATGGCTACACCTTC
D: NA; V: TRBV7-9; length: 13; size: NA; J: TRBJ2-7; CDR3: CASARAGYYEQYF; DNA: TGCGCCAGCGCTAGGGCAGGGTACTACGAGCAGTACTTC
D: NA; V: TRBV12-3/TRBV12-4; length: 14; size: many; J: TRBJ2-6; CDR3: CASKPTSGANVLTF; DNA: TGTGCCAGCAAACCGACCTCTGGGGCCAACGTCCTGACTTTC
D: TRBD1; V: TRBV12-3/TRBV12-4; length: 15; size: NA; J: TRBJ2-7; CDR3: CASSLGTGTTPHQYF; DNA: TGTGCCAGCAGTCTTGGGACAGGGACTACCCCCCACCAGTACTTC
D: NA; V: TRBV15; length: 13; size: few; J: TRBJ2-7; CDR3: CATSRGTSYEQYF; DNA: TGTGCCACCAGCAGAGGGACAAGCTACGAGCAGTACTTC
D: NA; V: TRBV5-1; length: 16; size: NA; J: TRBJ1-1; CDR3: CASSLRIGGMDTEAFF; DNA: TGCGCCAGCAGCCTGAGGATTGGGGGGATGGACACTGAAGCTTTCTTT
D: TRBD1; V: TRBV7-3; length: 15; size: many; J: TRBJ1-2; CDR3: CASSFNPDRGDGYTF; DNA: TGTGCCAGCAGCTTCAACCCGGACAGGGGAGACGGCTACACCTTC
D: TRBD2; V: TRBV4-2; length: 18; size: once; J: TRBJ2-1; CDR3: CASSQDQTGGSSYNEQFF; DNA: TGTGCCAGCAGCCAAGATCAAACGGGGGGGAGCTCCTACAATGAGCAGTTCTTC
D: TRBD2; V: TRBV20-1; length: 14; size: NA; J: TRBJ2-5; CDR3: CSALTSWGVETQYF; DNA: TGCAGTGCTCTGACTAGCTGGGGGGTAGAGACCCAGTACTTC
D: TRBD1; V: TRBV12-3/TRBV12-4; length: 13; size: few; J: TRBJ1-2; CDR3: CASSFRGDYGYTF; DNA: TGTGCCAGCAGTTTCAGGGGGGACTATGGCTACACCTTC